There are many counts of the clone carrying this T cell receptor beta chain. In TCRdb, the 5' RACE reads were re-called with MiXCR into one record per CDR3 protein. The sample has 25,000 to 35,000 distinct CDR3 sequences, roughly 15% seen once; the top ten hold approximately 5.6%. This record belongs to a study of neurological immune-mediated disorders. Time point indicated: technical triplicate 2. Germline-derived CDR1 and CDR2 are KGHSH and LQKENI. V was clipped by 0 bases and J by 4 bases, with 9 bases between them. This CDR3 is 15 amino acids long. The gene calls are TRBV18 and TRBJ2-2; no definite D call. Sequencing input: CD4+ T cells from blood. The receptor was derived from a female donor with HTLV-1-associated myelopathy (HAM/TSP). In DNA, the CDR3 is TGTGCCAGCTCACCACCAGGCGAGACCACCGGGGAGCTGTTTTTT. Its protein is CASSPPGETTGELFF.